This passage covers 31 T cell receptor beta chains from one sample sequenced in a study of T cell responses to AZD1222 COVID-19 vaccine. Using immunoSEQ multiplex PCR, the repertoire was profiled, and TCRdb retains in-frame clones only, with some absent. The top ten clones hold over 4% of a sample with 90,000 or so clones, roughly 87% of them seen once. The specimen was peripheral blood, collected 28 days after the second AZD1222 dose. The source of these receptors is an adult who received the AZD1222 COVID-19 vaccine.

The V call is TRBV4-2, the J call TRBJ1-5; D unclear. Trimming pared 1 base from V and 7 bases from J, leaving 8 bases between. Germline CDR1 LGHNA, CDR2 YNFKEQ. The CDR3 consists of 13 residues. This CDR3 reads CASSQVRGQPQHF. In nucleotides, the CDR3 is TGTGCCAGCAGCCAAGTTCGTGGCCAGCCCCAGCATTTT.

The chain joins TRBV2 to TRBJ2-2; TRBD2 might be the D (6 bases). The V end was cut by 6 bases, the J end by 2 bases, with 10 bases between. Germline CDR1 and CDR2: SNHLY and FYNNEI. CDR3 length equals 14 residues. The CDR3 spells CASRTSPNTGELFF. CDR3 nucleotide sequence: TGTGCCAGCAGGACTAGTCCCAACACCGGGGAGCTGTTTTTT.

The rearrangement uses TRBV5-6 and TRBJ2-2; no reliable D call. V lost 2 bases, J lost 3 bases, and 8 bases lay in between. The CDR3 is 14 amino acids. Germline-derived CDR1 and CDR2 are SGHDT and YYEEEE. The CDR3 sequence is CASSFGSYTGELFF. The DNA of the CDR3 is TGTGCCAGCAGCTTTGGATCTTACACCGGGGAGCTGTTTTTT.

This clone was detected once. The CDR3 DNA sequence: TGTGCCAGCTCACCGGGAATGACTAGCGGAGGGACCGGAGATACGCAGTATTTT. Translating gives CASSPGMTSGGTGDTQYF. The V gene is TRBV18, the J gene TRBJ2-3; 9 nucleotides match TRBD2. The CDR3 is 18 amino acids. Germline V lookup: CDR1 KGHSH, CDR2 LQKENI. The ends lost 3 bases at V and 5 bases at J; junction bases unmatched: 15.

The CDR3 is CASSVGGSLSSYNEQFF. As DNA, the CDR3 is TGTGCCAGCAGCGTAGGGGGTTCACTCTCATCCTACAATGAGCAGTTCTTC. The chain links TRBV9 to TRBJ2-1; the D is unclear. The V end was cut by 0 bases, the J end by 1 base, with 14 bases between. The CDR3 sequence is 17 residues long. Per germline, CDR1 SGDLS and CDR2 YYNGEE.

The chain couples TRBV11-2 to TRBJ2-7; D perhaps matches TRBD1 (5 bases). V was trimmed by 6 bases and J by 1 base, leaving 13 bases between them. This CDR3 spans 14 amino acids. Germline V CDR1 and CDR2: SGHAT, FQNNGV. DNA of the CDR3: TGTGCCAGCAGTTATTCAGGGATTTCCTACGAGCAGTACGTC. Translated, it gives CASSYSGISYEQYV.

CDR3 region: CASSSPTSGGDIQYF. Written as DNA, the CDR3 is TGTGCCAGCAGCTCGCCGACTAGCGGGGGGGACATTCAGTACTTC. V usage is TRBV13 and J usage is TRBJ2-4; 14 nucleotides match TRBD2. The V segment lost 4 bases and the J segment 8 bases; nucleotides outside the gene matches: 4. This CDR3 contains 15 residues. Germline V gene lookup returns CDR1 PRHDT and CDR2 FYEKMQ (reference sequence).

The V gene is TRBV27, the J gene TRBJ1-3; D call uncertain. Trimming left V 2 bases short and J 4 bases short, with 6 bases between. Germline V CDR1 and CDR2: MNHEY, SMNVEV (reference sequence). The CDR3 runs to 13 residues. DNA for the CDR3: TGTGCCAGCAGTTTAGGTCGAGGAAACACCATATATTTT. It is translated as CASSLGRGNTIYF.

The CDR3 loop reads CASSDRIGEKLFF. CDR3 coding DNA: TGTGCCAGCAGTGACAGGATCGGCGAAAAACTGTTTTTT. The rearrangement links TRBV6-4 to TRBJ1-4; D ambiguous. V was trimmed by 2 bases and J by 8 bases, leaving 9 bases between them. This CDR3 has 13 residues. CDR1 is MRHNA, CDR2 SNTAGT, per germline.

This chain links TRBV6-6 with TRBJ2-7; tentative D call: TRBD2 (6 bases). The V end lost 2 bases, the J end lost 1 base, and 12 bases lay between the germline ends. Germline loops: CDR1 MNHNY, CDR2 SVGAGI (reference sequence). This CDR3 has 15 amino acids. Here the CDR3 DNA reads TGTGCCAGCAGTTACGGAGGGGTGGGGTCCTACGAGCAGTACGTC. This sequence encodes CASSYGGVGSYEQYV.

This clone was found a few times. This chain connects TRBV2 to TRBJ1-4, with D perhaps matching TRBD1 (6 bases). The CDR3 has 14 residues. Germline V CDR1 and CDR2: SNHLY, FYNNEI. The ends were cut back, 4 bases at V and 6 bases at J, with 12 bases in the middle. DNA of the CDR3: TGTGCCAGCAGTGTGAACAGGGCTTATGAAAAACTGTTTTTT. This codes for CASSVNRAYEKLFF.

The chain uses TRBV29-1 and TRBJ1-1; TRBD1 matches 7 bases. Germline lookup yields CDR1 SQVTM and CDR2 ANQGSEA. The trim removed 6 bases at V and 3 bases at J, leaving 22 bases unmatched. The CDR3 spans 18 residues. The CDR3 loop reads CSVQIETGKLSQYTEAFF. The CDR3 DNA sequence: TGCAGCGTCCAAATCGAGACAGGGAAACTATCCCAATACACTGAAGCTTTCTTT. Together with reference TRBV29-1 and TRBJ1-1, the CDR3 gives the full variable domain: SAVISQKPSRDICQRGTSLTIQCQVDSQVTMMFWYRQQPGQSLTLIATANQGSEATYESGFVIDKFPISRPNLTFSTLTVSNMSPEDSSIYLCSVQIETGKLSQYTEAFFGQGTRLTVV.

The V and J genes are TRBV6-5 and TRBJ1-6, with unresolved D. CDR1 MNHEY and CDR2 SVGAGI come from the germline V gene. This CDR3 spans 15 amino acids. Trimming pared 5 bases from V and 8 bases from J, leaving 16 bases between. The CDR3 bases are TGTGCCAGCAGTCTTGGTCGGCCGGCTCATTCACCCCTCCACTTT. Protein: CASSLGRPAHSPLHF.

The chain recombines TRBV18 with TRBJ2-3; TRBD2 agrees at 11 bases. The CDR3 sequence is 17 residues long. CDR1 and CDR2 from the germline V gene are KGHSH and LQKENI. V lost 1 base, J lost 2 bases, and 5 bases stayed unmatched. CDR3 nucleotide sequence: TGTGCCAGCTCACCACTACTGACTAGCGGGAACACAGATACGCAGTATTTT. It codes for CASSPLLTSGNTDTQYF.

The chain carries TRBV19 and TRBJ2-1, with D maybe TRBD2 (6 bases). Germline-derived CDR1 and CDR2 are LNHDA and SQIVND (reference sequence). CDR3 length equals 16 residues. Trimming shortened V by 0 bases and J by 3 bases, and 12 bases separated the two germline ends. CDR3 residues: CASSIDLEGGYNEQFF. DNA for the CDR3: TGTGCCAGTAGTATAGATCTTGAGGGAGGCTACAATGAGCAGTTCTTC. The full variable domain, with the rest looked up from reference TRBV19 and TRBJ2-1, is DGGITQSPKYLFRKEGQNVTLSCEQNLNHDAMYWYRQDPGQGLRLIYYSQIVNDFQKGDIAEGYSVSREKKESFPLTVTSAQKNPTAFYLCASSIDLEGGYNEQFFGPGTRLTVL.

The rearrangement links TRBV5-1 to TRBJ1-1; the match to TRBD1 covers 8 bases. CDR1 SGHRS and CDR2 YFSETQ come from the germline V gene. Trimming at V came to 0 bases and at J to 4 bases, leaving 5 bases not matched to a gene. The CDR3 has 15 residues. DNA for the CDR3: TGCGCCAGCAGCTTGGGTATCGACAGGGGCACTGAAGCTTTCTTT. As protein: CASSLGIDRGTEAFF.

The genes are TRBV10-3 and TRBJ2-7, with a tentative D call TRBD2 (5 bases). The germline V gene has CDR1 ENHRY and CDR2 SYGVKD. Trimming cost V 3 bases and J 2 bases, with 14 bases left between them. The length of the CDR3 is 15 residues. CDR3 residues: CAISESSPEAYEQYF. The CDR3 DNA reads TGTGCCATCAGTGAATCATCCCCGGAGGCCTACGAGCAGTACTTC.

The chain uses TRBV9 and TRBJ1-2, with unresolved D. Germline V gives CDR1 SGDLS, CDR2 YYNGEE. The CDR3 runs 12 residues. Trimming removed 1 base from V and 7 bases from J, with 8 bases in between. CDR3 bases: TGTGCCAGCAGCGTACCTCTGGGTGGCTACACCTTC. It encodes CASSVPLGGYTF.

The V call is TRBV3-1 (or the pseudogene TRBV3-2), the J call TRBJ1-2; TRBD1 is a possible D gene (6 bases). From germline, CDR1 is LGHDT and CDR2 YNNKEL (reference sequence). The V gene lost 4 bases and the J gene lost 4 bases, with 13 bases spanning the gap. The CDR3 covers 14 residues. DNA for the CDR3: TGTGCCAGCAGCCCTCACAGGGAAGTCTATGGCTACACCTTC. It yields the protein CASSPHREVYGYTF.

The rearrangement uses TRBV7-6 and TRBJ2-3; TRBD2 matches 14 bases. The CDR3 length is 22 residues. V trimming: 1 base; J trimming: 2 bases; junction bases outside the gene matches: 17. CDR1 and CDR2 from the germline V gene are SGHVS and FNYEAQ. The CDR3 sequence is CASSLVPAGTSGGELYTDTQYF. CDR3 nucleotide sequence: TGTGCCAGCAGCTTAGTGCCTGCCGGGACTAGCGGGGGAGAACTTTACACAGATACGCAGTATTTT.

The count of this clone is one. This chain joins TRBV5-1 and TRBJ2-3; 14 nucleotides line up with TRBD2. The CDR3 loop spans 18 amino acids. Trimming cost V 4 bases and J 5 bases; bases outside gene matches: 12. Germline-derived CDR1 and CDR2 are SGHRS and YFSETQ. The CDR3 DNA reads as TGCGCCAGCAGCCTGGGACTAGCGGGGGAGCGGGTTGTAGATACGCAGTATTTT. It translates to CASSLGLAGERVVDTQYF.

This clone was seen a single time. The CDR3 loop reads CASSFFPGYSNQPQHF. In nucleotides, the CDR3 is TGTGCCAGCAGCTTTTTTCCAGGGTATAGCAATCAGCCCCAGCATTTT. The chain uses TRBV7-2 and TRBJ1-5; D possibly corresponds to TRBD1 (5 bases). The CDR3 sequence is 16 residues long. The V gene lost 3 bases and the J gene lost 0 bases, with 12 bases spanning the gap. CDR1 is SGHTA and CDR2 is FQGNSA in the germline V gene.

V gene TRBV11-2 combines with J gene TRBJ2-7; no reliable D call. The CDR3 is made up of 13 amino acids. Trimming left V 2 bases short and J 3 bases short, with 8 bases between. Germline loops: CDR1 SGHAT, CDR2 FQNNGV. CDR3 loop: CASSLSTDYEQYV. CDR3 DNA sequence: TGTGCCAGCAGCTTATCTACAGACTACGAGCAGTACGTC.

V gene TRBV6-5 combines with J gene TRBJ1-5, with 7 nucleotides matching TRBD1. Trimming cost V 4 bases and J 1 base; bases outside gene matches: 7. Germline V gene lookup returns CDR1 MNHEY and CDR2 SVGAGI. The CDR3 runs 16 residues. The CDR3 sequence is CASSLEGAESNQPQHF. The DNA for the CDR3 is TGTGCCAGCAGTTTAGAGGGGGCAGAAAGCAATCAGCCCCAGCATTTT.

V is TRBV6-5 and J is TRBJ1-1; 7 bases line up with TRBD1. The trim removed 1 base at V and 2 bases at J, leaving 4 bases unmatched. The CDR3 length is 15 residues. Germline CDR1 is MNHEY and CDR2 is SVGAGI. CDR3 region: CASSYWDRTNTEAFF. CDR3 DNA sequence: TGTGCCAGCAGTTACTGGGACAGAACTAACACTGAAGCTTTCTTT.

This chain links TRBV12-3 or TRBV12-4 with TRBJ2-2; D not resolved. V was trimmed by 3 bases and J by 8 bases, leaving 7 bases between them. CDR3 length: 12 residues. For the CDR3, the DNA is TGTGCCAGCAGTTTTGCCGGAGGGGAGCTGTTTTTT. It translates to CASSFAGGELFF.

V usage is TRBV7-9 and J usage is TRBJ2-3; possibly TRBD1 for D (5 bases). The CDR3 sequence is 17 residues long. The V and J ends lost 7 bases and 0 bases respectively, with 20 bases between them. The V gene's germline CDR1 is SEHNR and CDR2 FQNEAQ (reference sequence). CDR3 sequence: CASTSPSPGSSTDTQYF. Written as DNA, the CDR3 is TGTGCCAGCACCTCCCCCTCCCCAGGGTCTAGCACAGATACGCAGTATTTT.

V usage is TRBV7-2 and J usage is TRBJ2-5; 7 nucleotides line up with TRBD1. After removal of 4 bases from V and 1 base from J, the junction contained 6 bases not matched to a gene. The CDR3 is 15 residues long. In germline, CDR1 is SGHTA, CDR2 FQGNSA. DNA for the CDR3: TGTGCCAGCAGCTCGGACAGGCGGACCCAAGAGACCCAGTACTTC. Its protein is CASSSDRRTQETQYF.

This rearrangement joins TRBV4-1 to TRBJ2-7, with D unresolved. Trimming stripped 2 bases from V and 7 bases from J, with 12 bases between. Per the germline V gene, CDR1 is MGHRA and CDR2 is YSYEKL. The CDR3 contains 13 residues. The CDR3 DNA reads TGCGCCAGCAGCCAATTCTCGAGCCGAGAGCAGTACTTC. Translation gives CASSQFSSREQYF.

V and J are TRBV19 and TRBJ1-1; TRBD1 matches at 7 bases. Losses at the gene ends were 3 bases for V and 5 bases for J; bases not matched to a gene: 3. Germline V gives CDR1 LNHDA, CDR2 SQIVND (reference sequence). The length of the CDR3 is 13 residues. The chain's CDR3 is CASSITTGTEAFF. The CDR3 bases are TGTGCCAGTAGTATCACGACAGGGACTGAAGCTTTCTTT.

The chain couples TRBV5-1 to TRBJ2-3, with 9 bases lining up with TRBD2. Germline CDR1 and CDR2: SGHRS and YFSETQ. Unmatched junction bases numbered 9, after V lost 4 bases and J lost 3 bases. The CDR3 runs 16 residues. CDR3 sequence reads: CASSQGASGGTDTQYF. The CDR3 coding sequence is TGCGCCAGCAGCCAAGGCGCGAGCGGGGGGACAGATACGCAGTATTTT. The full variable domain, with the rest looked up from reference TRBV5-1 and TRBJ2-3, is KAGVTQTPRYLIKTRGQQVTLSCSPISGHRSVSWYQQTPGQGLQFLFEYFSETQRNKGNFPGRFSGRQFSNSRSEMNVSTLELGDSALYLCASSQGASGGTDTQYFGPGTRLTVL.